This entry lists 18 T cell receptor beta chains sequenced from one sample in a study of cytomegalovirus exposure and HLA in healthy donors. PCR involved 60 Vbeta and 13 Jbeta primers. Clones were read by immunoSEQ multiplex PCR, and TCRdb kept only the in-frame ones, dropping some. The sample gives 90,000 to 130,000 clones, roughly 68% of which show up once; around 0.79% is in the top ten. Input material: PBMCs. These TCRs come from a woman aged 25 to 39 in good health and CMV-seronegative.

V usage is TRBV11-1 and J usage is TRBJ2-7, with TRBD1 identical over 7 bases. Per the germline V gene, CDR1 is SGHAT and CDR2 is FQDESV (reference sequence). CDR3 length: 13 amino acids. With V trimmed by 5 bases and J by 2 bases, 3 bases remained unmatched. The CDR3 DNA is TGTGCCAGCAGCCGGGACAGACCCTACGAGCAGTACTTC. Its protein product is CASSRDRPYEQYF. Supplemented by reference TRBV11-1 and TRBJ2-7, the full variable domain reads EAEVAQSPRYKITEKSQAVAFWCDPISGHATLYWYRQILGQGPELLVQFQDESVVDDSQLPKDRFSAERLKGVDSTLKIQPAELGDSAMYLCASSRDRPYEQYFGPGTRLTVT.

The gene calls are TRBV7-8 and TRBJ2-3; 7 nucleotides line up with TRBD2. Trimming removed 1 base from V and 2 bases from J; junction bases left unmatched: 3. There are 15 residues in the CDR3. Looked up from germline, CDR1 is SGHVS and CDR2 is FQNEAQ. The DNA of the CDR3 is TGTGCCAGCAGCTTAGGAGGGGACTACACAGATACGCAGTATTTT. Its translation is CASSLGGDYTDTQYF.

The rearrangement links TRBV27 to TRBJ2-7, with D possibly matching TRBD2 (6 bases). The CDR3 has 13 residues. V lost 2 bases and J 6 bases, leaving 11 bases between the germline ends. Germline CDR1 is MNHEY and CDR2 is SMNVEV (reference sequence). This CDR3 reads CASSLGGSREQYF. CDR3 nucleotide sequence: TGTGCCAGCAGTTTAGGGGGGTCTCGCGAGCAGTACTTC.

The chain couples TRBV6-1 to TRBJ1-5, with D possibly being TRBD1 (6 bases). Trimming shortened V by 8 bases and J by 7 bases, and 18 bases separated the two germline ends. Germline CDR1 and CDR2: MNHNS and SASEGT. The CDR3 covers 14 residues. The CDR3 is CASANQGRGQPQHF. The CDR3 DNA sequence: TGTGCCAGCGCGAACCAGGGGAGAGGGCAGCCCCAGCATTTT.

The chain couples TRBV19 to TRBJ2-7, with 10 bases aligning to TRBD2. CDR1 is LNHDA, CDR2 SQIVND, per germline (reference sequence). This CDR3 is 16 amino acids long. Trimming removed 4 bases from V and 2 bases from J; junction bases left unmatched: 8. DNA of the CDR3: TGTGCCAGTAGTAAAGACAGGACTAGCGGTGCCTACGAGCAGTACTTC. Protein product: CASSKDRTSGAYEQYF.

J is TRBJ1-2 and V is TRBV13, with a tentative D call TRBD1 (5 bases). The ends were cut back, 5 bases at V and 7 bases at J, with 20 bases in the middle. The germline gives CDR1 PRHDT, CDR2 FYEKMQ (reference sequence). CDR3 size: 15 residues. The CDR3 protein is CASSITLGGLRGYTF. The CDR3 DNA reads TGTGCCAGCAGCATCACGTTGGGGGGTCTTCGTGGCTACACCTTC. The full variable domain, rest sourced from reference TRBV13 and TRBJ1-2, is AAGVIQSPRHLIKEKRETATLKCYPIPRHDTVYWYQQGPGQDPQFLISFYEKMQSDKGSIPDRFSAQQFSDYHSELNMSSLELGDSALYFCASSITLGGLRGYTFGSGTRLTVV.

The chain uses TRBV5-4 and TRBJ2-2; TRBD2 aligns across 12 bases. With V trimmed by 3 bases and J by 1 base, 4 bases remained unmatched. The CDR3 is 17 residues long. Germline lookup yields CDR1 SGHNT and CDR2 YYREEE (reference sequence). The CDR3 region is CASSSPTSGGNTGELFF. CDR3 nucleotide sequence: TGTGCCAGCAGCTCCCCGACTAGCGGGGGGAACACCGGGGAGCTGTTTTTT.

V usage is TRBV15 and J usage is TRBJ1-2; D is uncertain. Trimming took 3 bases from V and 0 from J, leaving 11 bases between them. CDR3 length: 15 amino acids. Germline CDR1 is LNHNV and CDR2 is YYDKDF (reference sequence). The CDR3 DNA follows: TGTGCCACCAGCAGCCCAGCAGGTGCTAACTATGGCTACACCTTC. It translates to CATSSPAGANYGYTF.

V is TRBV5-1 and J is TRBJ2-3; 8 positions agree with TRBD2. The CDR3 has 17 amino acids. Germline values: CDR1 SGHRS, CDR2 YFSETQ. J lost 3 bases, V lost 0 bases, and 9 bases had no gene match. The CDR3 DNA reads TGCGCCAGCAGCTTGGGACTAGCGCCACGGAAGACAGATACGCAGTATTTT. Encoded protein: CASSLGLAPRKTDTQYF. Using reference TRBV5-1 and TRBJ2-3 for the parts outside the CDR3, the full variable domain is KAGVTQTPRYLIKTRGQQVTLSCSPISGHRSVSWYQQTPGQGLQFLFEYFSETQRNKGNFPGRFSGRQFSNSRSEMNVSTLELGDSALYLCASSLGLAPRKTDTQYFGPGTRLTVL.

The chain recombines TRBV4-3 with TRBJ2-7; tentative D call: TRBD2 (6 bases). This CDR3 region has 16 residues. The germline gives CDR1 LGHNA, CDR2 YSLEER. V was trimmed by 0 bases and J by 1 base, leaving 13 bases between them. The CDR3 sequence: CASSQDRQGGSYEQYF. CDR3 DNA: TGCGCCAGCAGCCAAGATCGGCAGGGAGGATCCTACGAGCAGTACTTC.

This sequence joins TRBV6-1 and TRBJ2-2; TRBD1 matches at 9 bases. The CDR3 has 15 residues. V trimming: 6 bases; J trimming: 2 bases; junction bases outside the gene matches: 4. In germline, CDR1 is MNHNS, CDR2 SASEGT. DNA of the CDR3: TGTGCCAGCAGGTACAGGGGGCCCAACACCGGGGAGCTGTTTTTT. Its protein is CASRYRGPNTGELFF.

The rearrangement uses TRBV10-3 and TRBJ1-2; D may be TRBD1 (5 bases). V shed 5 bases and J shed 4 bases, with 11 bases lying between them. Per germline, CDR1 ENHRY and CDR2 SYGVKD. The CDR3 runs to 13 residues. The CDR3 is CAISSDTSYGYTF. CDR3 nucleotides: TGTGCCATCAGTTCGGACACAAGCTATGGCTACACCTTC.

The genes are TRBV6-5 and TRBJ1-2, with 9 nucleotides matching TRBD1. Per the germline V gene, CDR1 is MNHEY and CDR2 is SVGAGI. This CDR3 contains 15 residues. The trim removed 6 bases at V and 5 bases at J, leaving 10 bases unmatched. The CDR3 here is CASRTTGTGNYGYTF. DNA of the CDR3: TGTGCCAGCAGAACTACCGGGACAGGGAATTATGGCTACACCTTC.

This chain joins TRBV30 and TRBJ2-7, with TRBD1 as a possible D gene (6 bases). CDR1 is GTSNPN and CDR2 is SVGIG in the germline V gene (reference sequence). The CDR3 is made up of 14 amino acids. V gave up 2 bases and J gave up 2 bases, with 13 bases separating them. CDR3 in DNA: TGTGCCTGGAGTCATTCGACAGGCCCCTACGAGCAGTACTTC. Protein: CAWSHSTGPYEQYF.

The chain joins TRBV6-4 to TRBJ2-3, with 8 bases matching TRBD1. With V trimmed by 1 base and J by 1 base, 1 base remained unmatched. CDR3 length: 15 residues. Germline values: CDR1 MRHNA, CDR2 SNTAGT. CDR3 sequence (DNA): TGTGCCAGCAGTGACTTGGGACAGGGCACAGATACGCAGTATTTT. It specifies CASSDLGQGTDTQYF.

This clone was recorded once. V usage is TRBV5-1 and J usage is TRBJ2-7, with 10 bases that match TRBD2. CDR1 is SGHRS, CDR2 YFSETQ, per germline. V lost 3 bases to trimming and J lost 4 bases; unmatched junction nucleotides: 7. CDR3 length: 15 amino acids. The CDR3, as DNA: TGCGCCAGCAGCTACGGAGCTAGCGGGAGATACGAGCAGTACTTC. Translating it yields CASSYGASGRYEQYF.

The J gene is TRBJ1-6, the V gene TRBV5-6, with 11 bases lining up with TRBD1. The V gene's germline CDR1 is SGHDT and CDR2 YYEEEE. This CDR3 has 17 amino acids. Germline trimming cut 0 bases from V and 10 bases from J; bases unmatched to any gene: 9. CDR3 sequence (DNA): TGTGCCAGCAGCTTGGATACCGGGACAGGGGGATGGTCACCCCTCCACTTT. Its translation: CASSLDTGTGGWSPLHF.

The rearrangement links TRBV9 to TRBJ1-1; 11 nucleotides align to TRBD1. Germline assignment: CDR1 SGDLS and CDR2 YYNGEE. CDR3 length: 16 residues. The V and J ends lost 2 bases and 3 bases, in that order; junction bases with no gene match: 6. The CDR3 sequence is CASSVGTGGEYTEAFF. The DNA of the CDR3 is TGTGCCAGCAGCGTGGGGACAGGGGGTGAGTACACTGAAGCTTTCTTT.